The 25 T cell receptor beta chains below were found in one sample sequenced in a study of graft-versus-host responses after intestinal transplantation. Their target antigens are unknown. Assay used: immunoSEQ multiplex PCR; TCRdb lists only in-frame clones, some missing. The table shows around 120,000 clones, with just over 90% occurring only once. The sample here was unstimulated CD4+ T cells sorted from spleen or lymph node cells, taken before intestinal transplant. The receptors shown here come from a human donor who received an intestinal transplant.

This clone was recorded once. The chain uses TRBV28 and TRBJ1-6; the match to TRBD1 covers 7 bases. Germline values: CDR1 MDHEN, CDR2 SYDVKM. Losses at the gene ends were 5 bases for V and 11 bases for J; bases not matched to a gene: 6. This CDR3 has 13 amino acids. CDR3 region: CASSPDRVTPLHF. CDR3 coding DNA: TGTGCCAGCAGTCCTGACAGGGTTACACCCCTCCACTTT.

The J gene is TRBJ2-3, the V gene TRBV4-1; 8 nucleotides agree with TRBD1. Germline CDR1 is MGHRA and CDR2 is YSYEKL. The CDR3 sequence is 15 residues long. V trimming: 1 base; J trimming: 3 bases; junction bases outside the gene matches: 3. The CDR3 reads CASSQGDRRTDTQYF. The CDR3 coding sequence is TGCGCCAGCAGCCAAGGGGACAGGAGAACAGATACGCAGTATTTT.

The count of this clone is one. The V and J genes are TRBV6-1 and TRBJ2-7; D is uncertain. The V gene's germline CDR1 is MNHNS and CDR2 SASEGT. This CDR3 contains 14 residues. The ends were cut back, 7 bases at V and 4 bases at J, with 17 bases in the middle. In DNA, the CDR3 is TGTGCCAGCATTTCAGGCCCAAGCCCTTACGAGCAGTACTTC. This encodes CASISGPSPYEQYF.

The chain links TRBV15 to TRBJ2-2, with D perhaps TRBD1 (7 bases). Trimming took 7 bases from V and 11 from J, leaving 23 bases between them. The CDR3 extends over 15 amino acids. Germline lookup yields CDR1 LNHNV and CDR2 YYDKDF (reference sequence). The DNA of the CDR3 is TGTGCCACCACCGCAGGGACTGGGACAGCCCGAGAGCTGTTTTTT. Amino acid sequence: CATTAGTGTARELFF.

This clone was counted only a few times. V gene TRBV5-6 combines with J gene TRBJ2-7; tentative D call: TRBD2 (6 bases). V lost 5 bases and J 1 base, leaving 13 bases between the germline ends. Germline CDR1 reads SGHDT; CDR2 reads YYEEEE. The CDR3 runs 14 residues. The CDR3 region has the DNA TGTGCCAGCAGATCGGGACTGACATCCTACGAGCAGTACTTC. Translating it yields CASRSGLTSYEQYF. Full variable domain (outside the CDR3, taken from reference TRBV5-6 and TRBJ2-7): DAGVTQSPTHLIKTRGQQVTLRCSPKSGHDTVSWYQQALGQGPQFIFQYYEEEERQRGNFPDRFSGHQFPNYSSELNVNALLLGDSALYLCASRSGLTSYEQYFGPGTRLTVT.

J is TRBJ1-3 and V is TRBV7-9; D possibly corresponds to TRBD1 (5 bases). The CDR3 contains 16 residues. Between the trimmed V and J ends, which lost 5 bases and 0 bases, there was a span of 14 bases. Germline lookup yields CDR1 SEHNR and CDR2 FQNEAQ (reference sequence). DNA of the CDR3: TGTGCCAGCAGCACAGTACAGGCCCTCTCTGGAAACACCATATATTTT. Translation: CASSTVQALSGNTIYF.

This clone was seen a single time. The chain carries TRBV2 and TRBJ2-1; 11 bases map to TRBD2. Germline-derived CDR1 and CDR2 are SNHLY and FYNNEI. This CDR3 is built from 22 residues. The V gene end was trimmed by 5 bases and the J gene end by 7 bases; junction bases not matched to a gene: 28. The CDR3, as DNA: TGTGCCAGCAGTAAGGCACTCGGCTTAAGTCCTCCTCTAGCGGGGGGCCTAAATGAGCAGTTCTTC. Translated, it gives CASSKALGLSPPLAGGLNEQFF.

The chain has TRBV7-9 and TRBJ2-3, with a possible D match to TRBD1 (6 bases). CDR1 SEHNR and CDR2 FQNEAQ come from the germline V gene (reference sequence). Trimming removed 5 bases at V and 0 bases at J, with 15 bases between. The CDR3 contains 16 residues. In DNA, the CDR3 is TGTGCCAGCAGCCAAAACAGGGCCTCAAGCACAGATACGCAGTATTTT. Translating it yields CASSQNRASSTDTQYF.

The chain uses TRBV18 and TRBJ2-1; perhaps TRBD2 as D (5 bases). In germline, CDR1 is KGHSH, CDR2 LQKENI. V dropped 5 bases and J dropped 2 bases, with 10 bases sitting between them. The length of the CDR3 is 14 residues. As DNA, the CDR3 is TGTGCCAGCTCAGGCCTAGCCGCCTACAATGAGCAGTTCTTC. Protein: CASSGLAAYNEQFF.

This chain uses TRBV7-8 with TRBJ1-2; weak D call: TRBD1 (6 bases). Germline V lookup: CDR1 SGHVS, CDR2 FQNEAQ. Trimming pared 1 base from V and 6 bases from J, leaving 12 bases between. The CDR3 extends over 14 amino acids. CDR3 region: CASSLVPSGDGYTF. DNA of the CDR3: TGTGCCAGCAGCTTAGTCCCTTCAGGGGATGGCTACACCTTC.

V and J are TRBV2 and TRBJ1-1; D uncertain. The germline CDR1 and CDR2 sequences are SNHLY and FYNNEI. Deletions cut 2 bases from V and 3 bases from J, with 10 bases between. The CDR3 is made up of 14 amino acids. As DNA, the CDR3 is TGTGCCAGCAGTGAAAGACAACGAGACACTGAAGCTTTCTTT. This encodes CASSERQRDTEAFF.

The rearrangement uses TRBV11-2 and TRBJ2-2, with 11 bases that match TRBD2. Germline V gives CDR1 SGHAT, CDR2 FQNNGV. There are 17 residues in the CDR3. Trimming took 5 bases from V and 4 from J; bases not matched to a gene: 9. CDR3: CASSPRTSGRSTGELFF. The CDR3 region has the DNA TGTGCCAGCAGCCCCCGCACTAGCGGGAGATCCACCGGGGAGCTGTTTTTT.

V usage is TRBV28 and J usage is TRBJ2-3; 11 bases fit TRBD2. Germline V gene data show CDR1 as MDHEN and CDR2 as SYDVKM. The CDR3 runs 16 residues. Trimming took 6 bases from V and 1 from J; bases not matched to a gene: 6. CDR3 sequence (DNA): TGTGCCAGCAGGCCCGGGACTAGCGGAGGCACAGATACGCAGTATTTT. This gives the protein CASRPGTSGGTDTQYF.

The J gene is TRBJ2-2, the V gene TRBV4-2; TRBD1 might be the D (6 bases). The ends were cut back, 5 bases at V and 0 bases at J, with 10 bases in the middle. This CDR3 contains 15 residues. Germline V lookup: CDR1 LGHNA, CDR2 YNFKEQ. CDR3 residues: CASSTHRANTGELFF. Here the CDR3 DNA reads TGTGCCAGCAGCACCCACAGGGCGAACACCGGGGAGCTGTTTTTT.

The V call is TRBV7-2, the J call TRBJ2-1, with D uncertain. V was cut by 1 base and J by 3 bases, with 7 bases left in between. The CDR3 is 14 residues long. The germline CDR1 and CDR2 sequences are SGHTA and FQGNSA. The CDR3, as DNA: TGTGCCAGCAGCTTAGGGCTAGTCTACAATGAGCAGTTCTTC. This encodes CASSLGLVYNEQFF.

The rearrangement joins TRBV5-1 to TRBJ1-2; D may be TRBD1 (5 bases). Germline assignment: CDR1 SGHRS and CDR2 YFSETQ. The length of the CDR3 is 13 residues. Trimming pared 1 base from V and 10 bases from J, leaving 14 bases between. The CDR3 DNA reads TGCGCCAGCAGCTTGTCGGATGACGGACACTACACCTTC. Translation gives CASSLSDDGHYTF.

The J gene is TRBJ2-5, the V gene TRBV7-2; D is unclear. The CDR3 spans 12 residues. Germline V gives CDR1 SGHTA, CDR2 FQGNSA. V lost 4 bases to trimming and J lost 1 base, with 4 bases between them. CDR3 protein: CASSSGQETQYF. The CDR3 nucleotides are TGTGCCAGCAGCTCCGGCCAAGAGACCCAGTACTTC.

The chain couples TRBV2 to TRBJ2-1; 15 bases agree with TRBD2. The germline CDR1 and CDR2 sequences are SNHLY and FYNNEI. The CDR3 contains 18 residues. Trimming at V came to 6 bases and at J to 3 bases, leaving 9 bases not matched to a gene. CDR3 sequence: CASSLWGLAGGRYNEQFF. The CDR3 DNA sequence: TGTGCCAGCAGCTTATGGGGACTAGCGGGAGGTCGCTACAATGAGCAGTTCTTC.

The V call is TRBV7-2, the J call TRBJ1-2; D is undetermined. This CDR3 is built from 17 residues. In germline, CDR1 is SGHTA, CDR2 FQGNSA. The V end lost 2 bases, the J end lost 2 bases, and 18 bases lay between the germline ends. CDR3 sequence (DNA): TGTGCCAGCAGCTTACAACCAGGAAGTAAAATCAACTATGGCTACACCTTC. It is translated as CASSLQPGSKINYGYTF. The whole variable domain, filled in from reference TRBV7-2 and TRBJ1-2, reads GAGVSQSPSNKVTEKGKDVELRCDPISGHTALYWYRQSLGQGLEFLIYFQGNSAPDKSGLPSDRFSAERTGGSVSTLTIQRTQQEDSAVYLCASSLQPGSKINYGYTFGSGTRLTVV.

The chain couples TRBV5-6 to TRBJ2-2; 9 bases are shared with TRBD1. Germline trimming cut 7 bases from V and 7 bases from J; bases unmatched to any gene: 17. The germline CDR1 and CDR2 sequences are SGHDT and YYEEEE. The CDR3 consists of 17 residues. Here the CDR3 reads CASSPPGGTGLGGELFF. Here the CDR3 DNA reads TGTGCCAGCTCCCCCCCCGGCGGGACAGGGTTGGGCGGGGAGCTGTTTTTT.

This chain links TRBV10-2 with TRBJ2-3, with no clear D. CDR3 length: 14 amino acids. V lost 4 bases and J 1 base, leaving 9 bases between the germline ends. Germline CDR1 WSHSY, CDR2 SAAADI. CDR3 amino acids: CASSGDSGTDTQYF. Here the CDR3 DNA reads TGCGCCAGCAGTGGCGACTCAGGCACAGATACGCAGTATTTT.

The V call is TRBV28, the J call TRBJ1-2; maybe TRBD1 (5 bases). Germline values: CDR1 MDHEN, CDR2 SYDVKM. The CDR3 contains 15 residues. V was cut by 5 bases and J by 3 bases, with 16 bases left in between. CDR3 loop: CASSIPLGGDYGYTF. The CDR3, as DNA: TGTGCCAGCAGTATCCCGCTGGGGGGAGACTATGGCTACACCTTC.

This chain's CDR3 is CASSHTGGGTEAFF. In DNA, the CDR3 is TGCGCCAGCAGCCATACAGGGGGCGGCACTGAAGCTTTCTTT. V is TRBV5-1 and J is TRBJ1-1; 9 positions agree with TRBD1. Germline trimming cut 4 bases from V and 4 bases from J; bases unmatched to any gene: 5. The CDR3 has 14 residues. In germline, CDR1 is SGHRS, CDR2 YFSETQ. The full variable domain, its missing parts supplied by reference TRBV5-1 and TRBJ1-1, is KAGVTQTPRYLIKTRGQQVTLSCSPISGHRSVSWYQQTPGQGLQFLFEYFSETQRNKGNFPGRFSGRQFSNSRSEMNVSTLELGDSALYLCASSHTGGGTEAFFGQGTRLTVV.

V is TRBV5-6 and J is TRBJ2-3, with TRBD2 identical over 10 bases. CDR1 is SGHDT, CDR2 YYEEEE, per germline. The CDR3 is 16 residues long. The J segment lost 3 bases and the V segment lost 4 bases, leaving 8 bases of the junction unmatched. This CDR3 reads CASSRRSGGRTDTQYF. In DNA, the CDR3 is TGTGCCAGCAGCCGCCGTAGCGGGGGGAGGACAGATACGCAGTATTTT.

The J gene is TRBJ2-2, the V gene TRBV28; D gene ambiguous. V was pared by 5 bases and J by 5 bases, with 12 bases between. This CDR3 spans 14 amino acids. CDR1 MDHEN and CDR2 SYDVKM come from the germline V gene. Here the CDR3 reads CASSPPPRTGELFF. CDR3 bases: TGTGCCAGCAGTCCCCCCCCGCGGACCGGGGAGCTGTTTTTT.